The following is a TCR beta chain sequence with its context. The antigen is not known. Relative to the germline gene, one junction end is altered; a read error may explain this. Extraction of RNA together with DNA used 20-30 mg of unsorted bulk tissue. Subjects presented with primary liver carcinoma managed by surgical resection. Per the germline V gene, CDR1 is SNHLY and CDR2 is FYNNEI. This CDR3 has 15 amino acids. Synthesis of TCR beta cDNA was carried out from around 500 ng total RNA with a constant-region primer. Slightly modified ARM-PCR with three nested multiplex PCR rounds yielded TCR beta libraries. Investigators reported that the first two PCR rounds, at roughly 11 cycles each, used TRBV1-TRBV30 forward primers with a C-beta reverse primer. TCRdb redid the calling of the multiplex PCR reads with MiXCR, one entry per CDR3 protein. The sample includes some 51,000 distinct CDR3 sequences, over 65% seen only once; the top ten take about a quarter.

This entry belongs to a study of tumor-infiltrating lymphocytes in primary liver carcinoma. Study findings and constraints: The 250 largest clones made up significantly more of tumor than blood repertoires (p = 0.039).

The TCR comes from a middle-aged man with primary liver carcinoma and hepatitis B virus infection. Sample: liver tumor tissue from sampling region 3. Described subset: tumor region T3, left-lateral pole. The chain employs TRBV2 and TRBJ2-7, with 10 nucleotides matching TRBD2. CDR3 nucleotide sequence: TGTGCCAGCAGTCGAAGGGGACTAGCGCCCTACGTGCAGTACTTC. This encodes CASSRRGLAPYVQYF.